The clone carrying this TCR beta chain was observed a single time. Its target is unknown. This specimen belongs to a study of T cell responses to AZD1222 COVID-19 vaccine. Study-level findings and limits: White British people made up most donors, females outnumbered males, and clonal diversity was possibly underestimated.

Profiled with immunoSEQ multiplex PCR; TCRdb holds only in-frame clones, not every one. The top ten clones hold 3.5% to 5.5% of a sample with about 180,000 clones, approximately 90% of them seen once. V was cut by 1 base and J by 9 bases, with 12 bases left in between. CDR3 size: 13 residues. Germline V lookup: CDR1 MDHEN, CDR2 SYDVKM. Sequences were derived from peripheral blood, sampled 28 days after the second dose of the MenACWY control vaccine. This receptor was taken from an adult who received the MenACWY meningococcal vaccine as a control. J is TRBJ1-1 and V is TRBV28, with no clear D. The chain's CDR3 is CASSLFERPKAFF. CDR3 in DNA: TGTGCCAGCAGTTTATTCGAGCGGCCCAAAGCTTTCTTT.